This T cell receptor (beta chain) was retrieved from a study of blood T cell repertoires in COVID-19. Individuals drawn from 24 US areas were roughly 18 to 95 years old. Exposed enrollees encountered a COVID-19 case at some point within 2 weeks before study entry. Libraries were prepared by immunoSEQ multiplex PCR; TCRdb keeps only in-frame clonotypes and omits some of them. The sample contains 200,000 to 250,000 clones, approximately 88% of which appear only once. This clone appeared a single time. CDR1 is ENHRY, CDR2 SYGVKD, per germline. This CDR3 has 14 amino acids. V trimming: 4 bases; J trimming: 6 bases; junction bases outside the gene matches: 6.

V gene TRBV10-3 combines with J gene TRBJ1-1, with 9 bases matching TRBD1. Material for sequencing was PBMCs or T cells enriched from blood (not recorded which). This sequence was found in a woman in her 30s who had been exposed to COVID-19. The CDR3 spells CAISVQGAGAEAFF. The CDR3 nucleotides read TGTGCCATCAGTGTACAGGGGGCAGGCGCTGAAGCTTTCTTT.